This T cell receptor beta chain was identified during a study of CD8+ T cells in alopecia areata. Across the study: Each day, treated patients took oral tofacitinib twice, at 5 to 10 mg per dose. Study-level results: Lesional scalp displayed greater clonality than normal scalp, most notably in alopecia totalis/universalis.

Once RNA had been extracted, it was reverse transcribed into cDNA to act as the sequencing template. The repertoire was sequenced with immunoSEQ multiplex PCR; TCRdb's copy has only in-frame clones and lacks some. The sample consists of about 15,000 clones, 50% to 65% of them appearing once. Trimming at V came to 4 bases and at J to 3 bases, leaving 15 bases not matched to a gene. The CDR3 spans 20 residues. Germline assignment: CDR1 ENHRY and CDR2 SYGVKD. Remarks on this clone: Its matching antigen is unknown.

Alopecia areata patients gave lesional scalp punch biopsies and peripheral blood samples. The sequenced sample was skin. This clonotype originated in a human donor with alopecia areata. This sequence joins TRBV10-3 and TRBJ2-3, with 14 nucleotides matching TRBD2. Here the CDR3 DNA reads TGTGCCATCAGTGCCCCGGGACTAGCGGGAGATAGCGGCTTGACAGATACGCAGTATTTT. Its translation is CAISAPGLAGDSGLTDTQYF.